Shown below are 26 T cell receptor beta chains from a single sample sequenced in a study of blood T cell repertoires in COVID-19. Repertoires were generated with immunoSEQ multiplex PCR, while TCRdb's copy carries only in-frame clones and drops some. The profile covers about 48,000 clones, with roughly 84% appearing a single time and roughly three fifths taken by the ten largest. The sequenced material came from peripheral blood. These receptor sequences come from a man in his sixties or seventies with acute or convalescent COVID-19.

The gene calls are TRBV5-8 and TRBJ1-4; D is perhaps TRBD1 (5 bases). Per germline, CDR1 SGHTS and CDR2 YDEGEE. The CDR3 contains 14 residues. Trimming removed 2 bases from V and 5 bases from J, with 10 bases in between. The CDR3 loop is CASSLGAPNEKLFF. For the CDR3, the DNA is TGTGCCAGCAGCTTAGGGGCGCCGAATGAAAAACTGTTTTTT.

This sequence joins TRBV5-4 and TRBJ2-1; D might be TRBD2 (7 bases). The length of the CDR3 is 15 residues. Per germline, CDR1 SGHNT and CDR2 YYREEE (reference sequence). The V end lost 0 bases, the J end lost 10 bases, and 17 bases lay between the germline ends. The CDR3 DNA reads as TGTGCCAGCAGCTTGGGTTTTGGCGGGGGCAAGGAGCAGTTCTTC. Its protein is CASSLGFGGGKEQFF.

This chain uses TRBV5-1 with TRBJ1-3; possibly TRBD1 for D (6 bases). CDR1 SGHRS and CDR2 YFSETQ come from the germline V gene. V was clipped by 0 bases and J by 3 bases, with 16 bases between them. There are 17 residues in the CDR3. The CDR3 DNA is TGCGCCAGCAGCTTGGGTGGGGGCCCGGCGGTTGGAAACACCATATATTTT. Translated, it gives CASSLGGGPAVGNTIYF. The full variable domain, rest sourced from reference TRBV5-1 and TRBJ1-3, is KAGVTQTPRYLIKTRGQQVTLSCSPISGHRSVSWYQQTPGQGLQFLFEYFSETQRNKGNFPGRFSGRQFSNSRSEMNVSTLELGDSALYLCASSLGGGPAVGNTIYFGEGSWLTVV.

V is TRBV28 and J is TRBJ2-1, with 9 bases fitting TRBD2. Germline V gene data show CDR1 as MDHEN and CDR2 as SYDVKM. V was pared by 6 bases and J by 9 bases, with 18 bases of the junction left unmatched. This CDR3 has 17 amino acids. CDR3 nucleotides: TGTGCCAGCAGCCCGGGGGCTAGCGGGATTGTCGGCGCTGAGCAGTTCTTC. Protein product: CASSPGASGIVGAEQFF.

This clone was observed a few times. The chain links TRBV19 to TRBJ1-6; 7 positions agree with TRBD1. The CDR3 covers 13 residues. Germline V gene lookup returns CDR1 LNHDA and CDR2 SQIVND (reference sequence). Trimming took 8 bases from V and 10 from J; bases not matched to a gene: 8. The CDR3 protein is CASGDSEESPLHF. For the CDR3, the DNA is TGTGCCAGTGGGGACAGTGAAGAGTCACCCCTCCACTTT.

Comments on this clone: The same CDR3 is also encoded by other DNA sequences in this sample. The chain uses TRBV29-1 and TRBJ1-4, with 12 positions matching TRBD1. With 6 bases clipped from V and 7 bases from J, the junction kept 15 bases outside the gene matches. Germline V gene lookup returns CDR1 SQVTM and CDR2 ANQGSEA. CDR3 length: 17 residues. Here the CDR3 DNA reads TGCAGCGTGACGCAAACTCCCGGGACAGGGGGCCGTGAAAAACTGTTTTTT. Translated, it gives CSVTQTPGTGGREKLFF.

V usage is TRBV4-2 and J usage is TRBJ1-4; TRBD1 matches 8 bases. The V segment lost 4 bases and the J segment 0 bases; nucleotides outside the gene matches: 7. This CDR3 is built from 17 residues. Germline values: CDR1 LGHNA, CDR2 YNFKEQ. CDR3 DNA sequence: TGTGCCAGCAGCCTTGGACAGGGCCTTGCAACTAATGAAAAACTGTTTTTT. This gives the protein CASSLGQGLATNEKLFF.

This chain links TRBV3-1 (or the pseudogene TRBV3-2) with TRBJ2-1, with D possibly being TRBD1 (5 bases). CDR3 length: 12 residues. Trimming cost V 10 bases and J 5 bases, with 12 bases left between them. Germline-derived CDR1 and CDR2 are LGHDT and YNNKEL (reference sequence). CDR3 region: CATVDSDNEQFF. As DNA, the CDR3 is TGTGCCACAGTTGACAGCGACAATGAGCAGTTCTTC.

The CDR3 nucleotides read TGTGCCAGCAGTTCCTCAACAAGACAGGCAACTCACTCCTACGAGCAGTACTTC. It codes for CASSSSTRQATHSYEQYF. The V and J genes are TRBV28 and TRBJ2-7, with D tentatively TRBD1 (6 bases). The CDR3 runs 18 residues. The V gene lost 4 bases and the J gene lost 0 bases, with 22 bases spanning the gap. Germline CDR1 and CDR2: MDHEN and SYDVKM.

The chain recombines TRBV5-4 with TRBJ2-7, with no clear D. Trimming left V 0 bases short and J 0 bases short, with 4 bases between. The CDR3 consists of 13 residues. Germline V lookup: CDR1 SGHNT, CDR2 YYREEE (reference sequence). The CDR3, as DNA: TGTGCCAGCAGCTTGGTCGGCTCCTACGAGCAGTACTTC. It yields the protein CASSLVGSYEQYF.

This clone turned up a few times. The chain has TRBV29-1 and TRBJ2-1, with 7 positions matching TRBD2. V shed 6 bases, J shed 7 bases, and the junction held 3 bases outside the gene matches. Germline CDR1 SQVTM, CDR2 ANQGSEA. This CDR3 spans 11 amino acids. Here the CDR3 DNA reads TGCAGCGTCTGGACTAGGAATGAGCAGTTCTTC. It translates to CSVWTRNEQFF.

Remarks on this clone: Other nucleotide sequences from this sample produce the same CDR3. The chain is built from TRBV19 and TRBJ1-1, with a tentative D call TRBD1 (6 bases). CDR1 is LNHDA, CDR2 SQIVND, per germline (reference sequence). The CDR3 is made up of 15 amino acids. Trimming removed 5 bases from V and 2 bases from J, with 15 bases in between. This CDR3 reads CASSPQAGANTEAFF. CDR3 nucleotide sequence: TGTGCCAGTAGTCCCCAGGCAGGGGCCAACACTGAAGCTTTCTTT. The variable domain in full, completed from reference TRBV19 and TRBJ1-1, reads DGGITQSPKYLFRKEGQNVTLSCEQNLNHDAMYWYRQDPGQGLRLIYYSQIVNDFQKGDIAEGYSVSREKKESFPLTVTSAQKNPTAFYLCASSPQAGANTEAFFGQGTRLTVV.

The CDR3 protein is CASSLFAGYEQYF. Here the CDR3 DNA reads TGTGCCAGCAGCTTGTTTGCGGGCTACGAGCAGTACTTC. This chain links TRBV5-4 with TRBJ2-7, with D possibly matching TRBD2 (5 bases). The CDR3 runs 13 residues. The V and J ends lost 1 base and 3 bases respectively, with 8 bases between them. The germline CDR1 and CDR2 sequences are SGHNT and YYREEE (reference sequence).

This clone was detected only once. The chain combines TRBV15 with TRBJ1-2, with D possibly matching TRBD1 (6 bases). The germline CDR1 and CDR2 sequences are LNHNV and YYDKDF (reference sequence). The CDR3 totals 14 residues. V shed 4 bases and J shed 7 bases, with 16 bases lying between them. CDR3 residues: CATSKVRGEVGYTF. In DNA form, the CDR3 reads TGTGCCACCAGCAAGGTCAGGGGTGAGGTTGGCTACACCTTC.

The chain uses TRBV4-1 and TRBJ2-3; TRBD2 might be the D (6 bases). The CDR3 is 14 residues long. Trimming took off 1 base at V and 1 base at J, with 6 bases between the two ends. Germline V gene data show CDR1 as MGHRA and CDR2 as YSYEKL. CDR3 in amino acids: CASSQAGGTDTQYF. In nucleotides, the CDR3 is TGCGCCAGCAGCCAAGCGGGGGGCACAGATACGCAGTATTTT.

The rearrangement uses TRBV7-2 and TRBJ1-3; 8 bases match TRBD1. Germline CDR1 is SGHTA and CDR2 is FQGNSA. The CDR3 loop spans 16 amino acids. V trimming: 5 bases; J trimming: 2 bases; junction bases outside the gene matches: 8. CDR3: CASSNPPTGAGNTIYF. The CDR3 DNA reads as TGTGCCAGCAGCAACCCCCCGACAGGGGCTGGAAACACCATATATTTT. Full variable domain (outside the CDR3, taken from reference TRBV7-2 and TRBJ1-3): GAGVSQSPSNKVTEKGKDVELRCDPISGHTALYWYRQSLGQGLEFLIYFQGNSAPDKSGLPSDRFSAERTGGSVSTLTIQRTQQEDSAVYLCASSNPPTGAGNTIYFGEGSWLTVV.

The V and J genes are TRBV19 and TRBJ1-3; D remains ambiguous. CDR1 is LNHDA and CDR2 is SQIVND in the germline V gene (reference sequence). Trimming took 5 bases from V and 0 from J, leaving 8 bases between them. This CDR3 is 14 amino acids long. CDR3 loop: CASSAGSSGNTIYF. Here the CDR3 DNA reads TGTGCCAGTAGTGCCGGTAGCTCTGGAAACACCATATATTTT.

V usage is TRBV9 and J usage is TRBJ2-2; maybe TRBD2 (6 bases). V lost 0 bases and J lost 6, with 12 bases in between. CDR1 is SGDLS and CDR2 is YYNGEE in the germline V gene. The CDR3 has 15 residues. CDR3 residues: CASSVDVSGAGELFF. CDR3 DNA sequence: TGTGCCAGCAGCGTAGATGTCTCGGGGGCCGGGGAGCTGTTTTTT. The variable domain in full, completed from reference TRBV9 and TRBJ2-2, reads DSGVTQTPKHLITATGQRVTLRCSPRSGDLSVYWYQQSLDQGLQFLIQYYNGEERAKGNILERFSAQQFPDLHSELNLSSLELGDSALYFCASSVDVSGAGELFFGEGSRLTVL.

V is TRBV5-1 and J is TRBJ1-1; 11 bases match TRBD1. In germline, CDR1 is SGHRS, CDR2 YFSETQ. This CDR3 has 14 residues. The V and J ends lost 0 bases and 6 bases, in that order; junction bases with no gene match: 1. Here the CDR3 DNA reads TGCGCCAGCAGCTTGGGGACAGGGGGCTCTGAAGCTTTCTTT. This encodes CASSLGTGGSEAFF.

The chain combines TRBV9 with TRBJ2-1; TRBD2 aligns across 12 bases. V shed 3 bases and J 9 bases; nucleotides not matched to a gene: 7. From germline, CDR1 is SGDLS and CDR2 YYNGEE. The CDR3 is 15 residues long. The CDR3 protein is CASSAQLAGGGEQFF. The CDR3 nucleotides are TGTGCCAGCAGCGCCCAACTAGCGGGGGGCGGTGAGCAGTTCTTC.

The chain is built from TRBV7-9 and TRBJ2-7; D is uncertain. CDR3 size: 11 residues. V was cut by 5 bases and J by 1 base, with 3 bases left in between. Germline CDR1 reads SEHNR; CDR2 reads FQNEAQ (reference sequence). Written as DNA, the CDR3 is TGTGCCAGCAGCCGGTCCTACGAGCAGTACTTC. Amino acids: CASSRSYEQYF.

This clone was seen at least ten times. V is TRBV7-2 and J is TRBJ1-4, with a possible D match to TRBD1 (5 bases). The germline V gene has CDR1 SGHTA and CDR2 FQGNSA. V was clipped by 5 bases and J by 5 bases, with 12 bases between them. The CDR3 runs 14 residues. Here the CDR3 reads CASSPGLPNEKLFF. CDR3 DNA: TGTGCCAGCAGCCCGGGACTCCCGAATGAAAAACTGTTTTTT. The full variable domain, in which reference TRBV7-2 and TRBJ1-4 provide the parts outside the CDR3, is GAGVSQSPSNKVTEKGKDVELRCDPISGHTALYWYRQSLGQGLEFLIYFQGNSAPDKSGLPSDRFSAERTGGSVSTLTIQRTQQEDSAVYLCASSPGLPNEKLFFGSGTQLSVL.

The genes are TRBV7-6 and TRBJ1-1, with 7 bases that match TRBD1. The CDR3 loop spans 15 amino acids. The germline V gene encodes CDR1 SGHVS and CDR2 FNYEAQ. With V trimmed by 2 bases and J by 5 bases, 8 bases remained unmatched. CDR3 nucleotide sequence: TGTGCCAGCAGCTTAAGCTCAGGGGGAGGAACTGAAGCTTTCTTT. It specifies CASSLSSGGGTEAFF. The full variable domain, in which reference TRBV7-6 and TRBJ1-1 provide the parts outside the CDR3, is GAGVSQSPRYKVTKRGQDVALRCDPISGHVSLYWYRQALGQGPEFLTYFNYEAQQDKSGLPNDRFSAERPEGSISTLTIQRTEQRDSAMYRCASSLSSGGGTEAFFGQGTRLTVV.

The chain employs TRBV18 and TRBJ2-3; D remains ambiguous. The CDR3 loop spans 12 amino acids. Trimming stripped 3 bases from V and 2 bases from J, with 3 bases between. Germline CDR1 KGHSH, CDR2 LQKENI. This CDR3 is CASSPNTDTQYF. The CDR3 region has the DNA TGTGCCAGCTCACCCAACACAGATACGCAGTATTTT.

The J gene is TRBJ2-5, the V gene TRBV19, with 7 bases that match TRBD1. CDR1 is LNHDA and CDR2 is SQIVND in the germline V gene (reference sequence). V gave up 11 bases and J gave up 5 bases; unmatched junction bases: 8. This CDR3 is built from 12 residues. CDR3 sequence: CAAGGWAETQYF. CDR3 DNA: TGTGCCGCAGGGGGTTGGGCGGAGACCCAGTACTTC.

The chain couples TRBV4-3 to TRBJ2-3; 7 bases agree with TRBD1. This CDR3 spans 16 amino acids. Trimming cost V 6 bases and J 2 bases; bases outside gene matches: 11. Looked up from germline, CDR1 is LGHNA and CDR2 is YSLEER. The CDR3 region is CASSSLKGAVTDTQYF. The CDR3 coding sequence is TGCGCCAGCAGTTCATTAAAGGGGGCGGTCACAGATACGCAGTATTTT.